Listed below are T cell receptor beta chains from one sample, sequenced in a study of blood T cell repertoires in COVID-19. Sequencing was performed with immunoSEQ multiplex PCR; in TCRdb, only in-frame clones are kept and a portion is missing. The sample contains 160,000 or so clones, around 75% of which appear only once. Material for sequencing was peripheral blood. These receptors originate from an elderly woman with acute or convalescent COVID-19. Each CDR3 is given with its conserved first and last residue. D genes are given only for firm matches. Clone size is given for some rows only: seen once, a few or many times, or a class if the clone is expanded.

-	-	TRBV30	TRBJ1-5	TGTGCCTGGAGTCGGACCTCGGGGGACAATCAGCCCCAGCATTTT	CAWSRTSGDNQPQHF
TRBD2	-	TRBV27	TRBJ2-7	TGTGCCAGCAGTCTACTAGCGGGACCCCTATACGAGCAGTACTTC	CASSLLAGPLYEQYF
TRBD1	-	TRBV12-5	TRBJ1-2	TGTGCTAGTGGTTTGGTACCTGGGGCAGGGGGCGCCTATGGCTACACCTTC	CASGLVPGAGGAYGYTF
TRBD2	-	TRBV2	TRBJ2-3	TGTGCCAGCAGCGCTACCGGACTAGCGGGGGGGGGAGATACGCAGTATTTT	CASSATGLAGGGDTQYF
TRBD1	-	TRBV5-6	TRBJ1-6	TGTGCCAGCAGCCCAGGGACAGGAGTCGGTCGGCTCCTCCACTTT	CASSPGTGVGRLLHF
-	-	TRBV7-9	TRBJ2-2	TGTGCCAGCAGCCGGGGGAGAAACACCGGGGAGCTGTTTTTT	CASSRGRNTGELFF
TRBD1	few	TRBV7-9	TRBJ1-2	TGTGCCAGCAGCCAGGGGGGACTCGTCTATGGCTACACCTTC	CASSQGGLVYGYTF
TRBD1	-	TRBV19	TRBJ1-5	TGTGCCAGTAGTCTACAGGGGGCGGGCAATCAGCCCCAGCATTTT	CASSLQGAGNQPQHF
TRBD1	-	TRBV19	TRBJ1-3	TGTGCCAGTGCGCAGACAGGGGATGCTGGAAACACCATATATTTT	CASAQTGDAGNTIYF
TRBD1	few	TRBV7-8	TRBJ1-5	TGTGCCAGCAGCTTAGAGACAGGGGTTAGCAATCAGCCCCAGCATTTT	CASSLETGVSNQPQHF
-	-	TRBV30	TRBJ1-2	TGTGCCTGGAGTGTACTGAGGGTTAATGGCTACACCTTC	CAWSVLRVNGYTF
-	-	TRBV30	TRBJ2-7	TGTGCCTGGAGCAGCAGTAGGGGGAGCGAGCAGTACTTC	CAWSSSRGSEQYF
-	-	TRBV19	TRBJ2-2	TGTGCCAGTACGGTCCGGGGGTCTACCCCGGAGTTACGCGGGGAGCTGTTTTTT	CASTVRGSTPELRGELFF
-	-	TRBV3-1/TRBV3-2	TRBJ2-7	TGTGCCAGCAGCCCATCGGCGGTCTACGAGCAGTACTTC	CASSPSAVYEQYF
TRBD1	-	TRBV18	TRBJ1-2	TGTGCCAGCTCACCATTTGGCGGGACAGGGAACTATGGCTACACCTTC	CASSPFGGTGNYGYTF
TRBD1	once	TRBV23-1	TRBJ2-1	TGCGCCAGAACCCAAACGAGAGGGACAGGGGTCCTGGGAGAGCAGTTCTTC	CARTQTRGTGVLGEQFF
TRBD1	-	TRBV7-2	TRBJ1-3	TGTGCCAGCAGCTGGAAACAGGGGGCACCTGGAAACACCATATATTTT	CASSWKQGAPGNTIYF
-	-	TRBV5-5	TRBJ2-2	TGTGCCAGCAGCCCTCACCCGGGACAGAACACCGGGGAGCTGTTTTTT	CASSPHPGQNTGELFF
-	-	TRBV9	TRBJ1-2	TGTGCCAGCAGCGCCCCGAGGATACTCAATGGCTACACCTTC	CASSAPRILNGYTF
TRBD1	-	TRBV28	TRBJ1-1	TGTGCCAGCAGTAACCACAGGGGGCGGAACACTGAAGCTTTCTTT	CASSNHRGRNTEAFF
TRBD1	once	TRBV12-3/TRBV12-4	TRBJ2-7	TGTGCCAGCAGGGGGACAGGGGCCAGGGAGCAGTACTTC	CASRGTGAREQYF
-	-	TRBV27	TRBJ2-6	TGTGCCAGCAGACCCCAGGGAACCGGGGCCAACGTCCTGACTTTC	CASRPQGTGANVLTF
-	-	TRBV3-1/TRBV3-2	TRBJ2-1	TGTGCCAGCAGCCAGGTCGTGGGCTCCAATGAGCAGTTCTTC	CASSQVVGSNEQFF
TRBD1	few	TRBV27	TRBJ1-3	TGTGCCAGCATCCTTCCCGGGACAGTCTCTGGAAACACCATATATTTT	CASILPGTVSGNTIYF
TRBD1	few	TRBV5-5	TRBJ1-4	TGTGCCAGCAGCCCTGACAGGGGGCAACGAGAAAAACTGTTTTTT	CASSPDRGQREKLFF
-	-	TRBV19	TRBJ1-2	TGTGCCAGTAGTATTAGCACCTATGGCTACACCTTC	CASSISTYGYTF
-	-	TRBV11-2	TRBJ2-3	TGTGCCAGCAGCTTAGATAGTCGTTATACGCAGTATTTT	CASSLDSRYTQYF
-	once	TRBV18	TRBJ1-2	TGTGCCAGCTCACCACAGGCAGGGAGGGACTATGGCTACACCTTC	CASSPQAGRDYGYTF
TRBD1	-	TRBV29-1	TRBJ1-3	TGCAGCGTTGTGGCAGGGGGGAACACCATATATTTT	CSVVAGGNTIYF
-	few	TRBV5-6	TRBJ2-7	TGTGCCAGCACCGCCGGGGGCGAGCAGTACTTC	CASTAGGEQYF
-	-	TRBV6-1	TRBJ1-3	TGTGCCAGCAGTGAAAGACTGATGTCTGGAAACACCATATATTTT	CASSERLMSGNTIYF
-	-	TRBV19	TRBJ1-1	TGTGCCAGTAGTATAACACAGGTGAACACTGAAGCTTTCTTT	CASSITQVNTEAFF
-	-	TRBV5-6	TRBJ2-4	TGTGCCAGCAGCTTGTGGGCGAGCCCCAAAAACATTCAGTACTTC	CASSLWASPKNIQYF
-	once	TRBV10-2	TRBJ1-6	TGCGCCAGCAGACGGGTCACCGGATCACCCCTCCACTTT	CASRRVTGSPLHF
-	-	TRBV5-1	TRBJ2-7	TGCGCCAGCACCTCAGGGGCAGGACCCTTCGAGCAGTACTTC	CASTSGAGPFEQYF
TRBD1	-	TRBV5-1	TRBJ2-5	TGCGCCAGCAGCCCCGGGACAGATGGGGAGACCCAGTACTTC	CASSPGTDGETQYF
TRBD1	-	TRBV7-9	TRBJ1-2	TGTGCCAGCAGCGTACAGGGGGAGCTCTATGGCTACACCTTC	CASSVQGELYGYTF
-	-	TRBV2	TRBJ2-2	TGTGCCAGCACATTGGGCCCAGAAGACACCGGGGAGCTGTTTTTT	CASTLGPEDTGELFF
-	-	TRBV5-1	TRBJ2-1	TGCGCCAGCAGCTTGGAGGGGGGGTCCTACAATGAGCAGTTCTTC	CASSLEGGSYNEQFF
-	-	TRBV4-1	TRBJ1-2	TGCGCCAGCAGCGGGGCCAGGGCCCCCTATGGCTACACCTTC	CASSGARAPYGYTF
TRBD2	-	TRBV5-1	TRBJ2-7	TGCGCCAGCAGCCCGGGCTGGGGGGGAAGTTTTGCCTACGAGCAGTACTTC	CASSPGWGGSFAYEQYF
-	-	TRBV18	TRBJ1-3	TGTGCCAGCTCACCGGGGGGGACCTCTGGAAACACCATATATTTT	CASSPGGTSGNTIYF
TRBD1	once	TRBV28	TRBJ1-2	TGTGCCAGCAGTTCGACAGGGGAAGACTATGGCTACACCTTC	CASSSTGEDYGYTF
-	-	TRBV6-1	TRBJ1-5	TGTGCCAGCAGTTTGGCCCTTAGCAATCAGCCCCAGCATTTT	CASSLALSNQPQHF
-	-	TRBV28	TRBJ1-6	TGTGCCAGCAGCCACGGATCCCCGTCCGGGAATTCACCCCTCCACTTT	CASSHGSPSGNSPLHF
TRBD1	-	TRBV27	TRBJ1-2	TGTGCCAGCAGCCGCGCCGGGACAGGGGCTCCCGCTAACTATGGCTACACCTTC	CASSRAGTGAPANYGYTF
-	few	TRBV5-8	TRBJ1-6	TGTGCCAGCAGTCCTACAGGGCTTTCCTATAATTCACCCCTCCACTTT	CASSPTGLSYNSPLHF
-	-	TRBV4-1	TRBJ1-2	TGCGCCAGCAGCCAAGCCACGGGCAGGGCGTCGTTCTATGGCTACACCTTC	CASSQATGRASFYGYTF
-	-	TRBV28	TRBJ1-5	TGTGCCAGCAGTTCCCCGAGTCAGCCCCAGCATTTT	CASSSPSQPQHF
-	-	TRBV7-3	TRBJ2-3	TGTGCCAGCAGCTCTACAGGAGTTGGCACAGATACGCAGTATTTT	CASSSTGVGTDTQYF
-	-	TRBV4-1	TRBJ2-2	TGCGCCAGCAGCCAAGATTTTCGGAGGGCGGACACCGGGGAGCTGTTTTTT	CASSQDFRRADTGELFF
TRBD1	-	TRBV19	TRBJ1-6	TGTGCCAGTAGTAACGGACAGGGTGGCTCACCCCTCCACTTT	CASSNGQGGSPLHF
TRBD2	-	TRBV7-2	TRBJ2-2	TGTGCCAGCAGCCCGGGGCTAGCGGGGGGTAATCTGAACACCGGGGAGCTGTTTTTT	CASSPGLAGGNLNTGELFF